This entry lists 27 T cell receptor beta chains sequenced from one sample in a study of metastatic and nonmetastatic thyroid tumors. Patients had received no treatment of any kind before thyroid surgery. TCRdb re-called the PCR reads via MiXCR. The sample comprises under 35,000 clones, under 25% of which are singletons, and roughly 15% rests with the top ten. Source material: blood. These receptors came from a female donor with papillary thyroid cancer or a benign thyroid nodule (not recorded which). Some clones in this sample may be carry-over from other donors' samples.

This clone has a handful of counts. This clone may be a read error of a much larger clone one base away. The chain is built from TRBV5-1 and TRBJ1-5; 11 bases fit TRBD1. This CDR3 has 16 residues. The germline gives CDR1 SGHRS, CDR2 YFSETQ. The CDR3 loop is CANSLDGQGAGQPQHF. The CDR3 bases are TGCGCCAACAGCTTGGACGGACAGGGGGCTGGACAGCCCCAGCATTTT.

This clone ranks as medium-sized. The chain is built from TRBV6-5 and TRBJ2-7; no definite D call. Germline loops: CDR1 MNHEY, CDR2 SVGAGI. The CDR3 covers 15 residues. Deletions cut 2 bases from V and 0 bases from J, with 11 bases between. CDR3 nucleotides: TGTGCCAGCAGTTACGAGCAGCTAAGCTCCTACGAGCAGTACTTC. This encodes CASSYEQLSSYEQYF.

This clone was detected ten times or more. This chain links TRBV12-3 or TRBV12-4 with TRBJ2-3, with D perhaps TRBD2 (6 bases). Deletions cut 3 bases from V and 2 bases from J, with 12 bases between. The CDR3 consists of 15 residues. This chain's CDR3 is CASSFVAGTTDTQYF. The CDR3 DNA is TGTGCCAGCAGTTTTGTGGCGGGGACCACAGATACGCAGTATTTT.

The chain combines TRBV27 with TRBJ1-2; D unclear. CDR1 is MNHEY and CDR2 is SMNVEV in the germline V gene (reference sequence). This CDR3 has 13 amino acids. Trimming stripped 4 bases from V and 3 bases from J, with 9 bases between. The CDR3 spells CASSSIVYYGYTF. DNA of the CDR3: TGTGCCAGCAGTTCCATTGTCTACTATGGCTACACCTTC.

This clone has a handful of counts. A much bigger clone sits one base away, suggesting this may be a read error. The chain combines TRBV29-1 with TRBJ2-3, with D uncertain. V lost 7 bases to trimming and J lost 0 bases, with 17 bases between them. The CDR3 totals 15 residues. Germline CDR1 is SQVTM and CDR2 is ANQGSEA. CDR3 amino acids: CSAGKQRRSTDTQYF. CDR3 DNA sequence: TGCAGCGCCGGTAAACAGCGTCGCAGCACAGATACGCAGTATTTT.

This clone was seen many times. The V and J genes are TRBV28 and TRBJ1-1; D might be TRBD1 (5 bases). Trimming cost V 6 bases and J 3 bases, with 17 bases left between them. The CDR3 is made up of 15 amino acids. Germline V CDR1 and CDR2: MDHEN, SYDVKM. CDR3 DNA: TGTGCCAGCAGGGATTCACTGGGGCTATACACTGAAGCTTTCTTT. This translates into CASRDSLGLYTEAFF.

Of note for this clone: Its ends do not fully match the called genes, so a read error is possible. The chain combines TRBV9 with TRBJ2-7; 12 bases agree with TRBD2. The germline CDR1 and CDR2 sequences are SGDLS and YYNGEE. The CDR3 extends over 16 amino acids. The CDR3 nucleotides read TGTGCCAGCAATGGCAGGGATGGACTAGCGGGACACGATCAGTACTTC. Encoded protein: CASNGRDGLAGHDQYF. Full variable domain (remainder filled in from reference TRBV9 and TRBJ2-7): DSGVTQTPKHLITATGQRVTLRCSPRSGDLSVYWYQQSLDQGLQFLIQYYNGEERAKGNILERFSAQQFPDLHSELNLSSLELGDSALYFCASNGRDGLAGHDQYFGPGTRLTVT.

The table lists this clone with a few counts. Likely a read error: the CDR3 ends without its conserved phenylalanine or tryptophan. This chain uses TRBV6-4 with TRBJ2-1; no reliable D call. Germline CDR1 reads MRHNA; CDR2 reads SNTAGT. CDR3 length: 13 residues. V shed 2 bases and J shed 5 bases, with 7 bases lying between them. The CDR3 loop is CASSDGKNNEQFL. The CDR3 coding sequence is TGTGCCAGCAGTGACGGGAAAAACAATGAGCAGTTCTTG.

This clone was seen once. The CDR3 ends on some other residue instead of the conserved phenylalanine or tryptophan, so this is likely a read error. The chain uses TRBV30 and TRBJ1-1; D not resolved. Trimming took 3 bases from V and 7 from J, leaving 9 bases between them. CDR1 is GTSNPN, CDR2 SVGIG, per germline (reference sequence). The CDR3 has 11 residues. CDR3 nucleotides: TGTGCCTGGAGCCTGTGGGATGAAGCTTTCCTT. Translation gives CAWSLWDEAFL.

This clone has only a few counts. A read error may produce the germline difference seen at one junction end. The chain combines TRBV12-3 or TRBV12-4 with TRBJ1-1; D might be TRBD1 (5 bases). This CDR3 is 13 amino acids long. In nucleotides, the CDR3 is TGTGCCATCAGTTTGAAACAAAGAGGGGCAGCTTTCTTT. This sequence encodes CAISLKQRGAAFF.

The chain couples TRBV19 to TRBJ2-7; 9 bases align to TRBD1. CDR3 length: 13 residues. Germline CDR1 LNHDA, CDR2 SQIVND (reference sequence). V gave up 7 bases and J gave up 4 bases; unmatched junction bases: 5. The CDR3 bases are TGTGCCAGTATTCCCGGGACAGGGTACGAGCAGTACTTC. This codes for CASIPGTGYEQYF.

On this clone: Since a much larger clone is just one base distant, this may be a read error. The J gene is TRBJ2-3, the V gene TRBV10-3, with D perhaps matching TRBD2 (7 bases). The CDR3 runs 15 residues. Germline V CDR1 and CDR2: ENHRY, SYGVKD. The chain's CDR3 is CAIRRGGGATDTRYF. CDR3 DNA sequence: TGTGCCATCAGGAGGGGGGGGGGGGCCACAGATACGCGGTATTTT.

This clone was counted a few times. The chain uses TRBV6-1 and TRBJ2-5; D is possibly TRBD1 (6 bases). The germline V gene encodes CDR1 MNHNS and CDR2 SASEGT. The V gene lost 5 bases and the J gene lost 2 bases, with 15 bases spanning the gap. CDR3 length: 15 amino acids. The CDR3 loop is CASSPLGGPQETQYF. Here the CDR3 DNA reads TGTGCCAGCAGTCCGCTTGGGGGCCCTCAAGAGACCCAGTACTTC.

As regards this clone: This may come from a read error, since a much larger clone is one base off. The same CDR3 also results from other DNA sequences found in this sample. The chain uses TRBV28 and TRBJ1-5; D is perhaps TRBD1 (5 bases). Germline lookup yields CDR1 MDHEN and CDR2 SYDVKM. The CDR3 is made up of 14 amino acids. V was pared by 5 bases and J by 10 bases, with 18 bases between. The DNA for the CDR3 is TGTGCCAGCAGTACGGGGGTAGGCAATCGTCCCCAGCATTTT. Translating it yields CASSTGVGNRPQHF.

This clone showed up many times. This rearrangement joins TRBV27 to TRBJ2-7, with 9 bases identical to TRBD1. V lost 6 bases and J lost 5; bases outside the gene matches: 14. The CDR3 has 16 amino acids. Germline-derived CDR1 and CDR2 are MNHEY and SMNVEV (reference sequence). The CDR3 is CASRDSPGQGQDEQYF. The DNA for the CDR3 is TGTGCCAGCAGAGATTCTCCGGGACAGGGTCAAGACGAGCAGTACTTC.

Ten or more counts support this clone. V gene TRBV15 combines with J gene TRBJ1-5; 12 bases fit TRBD1. The trim removed 0 bases at V and 6 bases at J, leaving 6 bases unmatched. This CDR3 comprises 17 residues. Germline V CDR1 and CDR2: LNHNV, YYDKDF (reference sequence). The CDR3 protein is CATSRDPGQGAFQPQHF. The CDR3 nucleotides are TGTGCCACCAGCAGAGATCCGGGACAGGGGGCATTTCAGCCCCAGCATTTT.

This clone occurred many times. CDR3 DNA sequence: TGTGCCAGCAGCTTAGCCCTACCGGGACAGGGTTACGAGCAGTACTTC. Translation: CASSLALPGQGYEQYF. The chain uses TRBV7-8 and TRBJ2-7, with 9 positions matching TRBD1. Germline V gives CDR1 SGHVS, CDR2 FQNEAQ. The CDR3 has 16 amino acids. The trim removed 0 bases at V and 4 bases at J, leaving 7 bases unmatched.

Ten or more counts support this clone. Additional DNA sequences in this sample encode the identical CDR3. This sequence joins TRBV4-3 and TRBJ1-1, with D perhaps TRBD1 (5 bases). Trimming removed 0 bases from V and 5 bases from J, with 13 bases in between. Germline lookup yields CDR1 LGHNA and CDR2 YSLEER. The CDR3 runs 15 residues. The CDR3 loop is CASSQDPRDGTEAFF. The CDR3 region has the DNA TGCGCCAGCAGCCAAGATCCCAGGGACGGGACTGAAGCTTTCTTT.

This clone was found many times. The chain carries TRBV2 and TRBJ1-1; TRBD1 agrees at 12 bases. After removal of 3 bases from V and 2 bases from J, the junction contained 1 base not matched to a gene. Germline CDR1 is SNHLY and CDR2 is FYNNEI. CDR3 length equals 15 residues. The CDR3 loop reads CASSEGQGANTEAFF. In DNA form, the CDR3 reads TGTGCCAGCAGTGAGGGACAGGGGGCCAACACTGAAGCTTTCTTT.

Worth noting for this clone: A much larger clone lies one base from this, so it may be a read error. This rearrangement joins TRBV30 to TRBJ2-5; D is possibly TRBD1 or TRBD2 (5 bases each). Germline V gene lookup returns CDR1 GTSNPN and CDR2 SVGIG (reference sequence). CDR3 length equals 14 residues. CDR3 protein: CAWSVSGGAGTKYF. In DNA form, the CDR3 reads TGTGCCTGGAGTGTCTCTGGGGGAGCCGGGACCAAGTACTTC.

The V and J genes are TRBV15 and TRBJ2-7, with a weak D call TRBD2 (6 bases). This CDR3 has 15 amino acids. CDR1 LNHNV and CDR2 YYDKDF come from the germline V gene (reference sequence). The V and J ends lost 3 bases and 0 bases respectively, with 12 bases between them. CDR3 bases: TGTGCCACCAGCAGGGGGGGTACGAGCTCCTACGAGCAGTACTTC. Translating it yields CATSRGGTSSYEQYF.

A word on this clone: An end of the junction differs from the germline gene, which may be a read error. The chain couples TRBV11-2 to TRBJ2-5; 7 bases fit TRBD1. This CDR3 has 16 amino acids. Germline V gene sequence: CDR1 SGHAT, CDR2 FQNNGV. The DNA for the CDR3 is TGTGCCAGCAGCTCTCTGACAGGGATGAGCTTGGAGACCCATTACTTC. Its protein is CASSSLTGMSLETHYF.

This clone was seen many times. The chain employs TRBV28 and TRBJ1-6; D gene ambiguous. Germline V lookup: CDR1 MDHEN, CDR2 SYDVKM. The CDR3 is 14 amino acids. The V gene lost 7 bases and the J gene lost 2 bases, with 9 bases spanning the gap. The CDR3 region is CASNSLPYNSPLHF. Written as DNA, the CDR3 is TGTGCCAGCAACAGTCTGCCCTATAATTCACCCCTCCACTTT.

This sequence joins TRBV5-4 and TRBJ2-3, with a tentative D call TRBD2 (5 bases). The CDR3 contains 13 residues. V shed 5 bases and J shed 6 bases, with 13 bases lying between them. Germline V CDR1 and CDR2: SGHNT, YYREEE (reference sequence). The CDR3 DNA is TGTGCCAGCAGTCTCACTAGGGAGGATACGCAGTATTTT. Translated, it gives CASSLTREDTQYF.

This clone has a count of ten or more. The same CDR3 can be traced to other DNA sequences in this sample. The genes are TRBV20-1 and TRBJ2-1, with 7 bases aligning to TRBD2. CDR3 size: 16 residues. Germline assignment: CDR1 DFQATT and CDR2 SNEGSKA (reference sequence). The V and J ends lost 5 bases and 7 bases, in that order; junction bases with no gene match: 17. CDR3: CSASPAGRRSLNEQFF. The CDR3 DNA reads TGCAGTGCTTCGCCAGCGGGAAGAAGGTCATTGAATGAGCAGTTCTTC.

At least ten counts were recorded for this clone. The CDR3 region has the DNA TGCAGTGCTAGAGAGAGGGGCGCGTATGGGGCCAACGTCCTGACTTTC. Translated, it gives CSARERGAYGANVLTF. V gene TRBV20-1 combines with J gene TRBJ2-6; either TRBD1 or TRBD2 may supply D (5 bases each). This CDR3 spans 16 amino acids. The germline gives CDR1 DFQATT, CDR2 SNEGSKA (reference sequence). Trimming took off 0 bases at V and 3 bases at J, with 12 bases between the two ends.

The CDR3 loop reads CASRCIPGLAGGPYNEQFF. The CDR3 DNA sequence: TGTGCCAGCCGCTGTATACCGGGACTAGCGGGGGGGCCCTACAATGAGCAGTTCTTC. The V and J genes are TRBV13 and TRBJ2-1, with TRBD2 identical over 16 bases. Trimming removed 8 bases from V and 2 bases from J; junction bases left unmatched: 12. Germline loops: CDR1 PRHDT, CDR2 FYEKMQ (reference sequence). The CDR3 spans 19 residues. Filled out from reference TRBV13 and TRBJ2-1, the complete variable domain reads AAGVIQSPRHLIKEKRETATLKCYPIPRHDTVYWYQQGPGQDPQFLISFYEKMQSDKGSIPDRFSAQQFSDYHSELNMSSLELGDSALYFCASRCIPGLAGGPYNEQFFGPGTRLTVL.